This T cell receptor beta chain was sequenced for a study of blood T cell repertoires in COVID-19. In the authors' methods: Amplified reference gene primers provided the basis for estimating nucleated cell counts. Method: immunoSEQ multiplex PCR; TCRdb's copy keeps in-frame clones and lacks some. D and trimming were read from the DNA, whereas the V and J calls and clone size are those reported in that table. The sample has tens of thousands of clones; 89% are singletons. The V segment lost 3 bases and the J segment 5 bases; nucleotides outside the gene matches: 6. The germline CDR1 and CDR2 sequences are LNHDA and SQIVND (reference sequence). This CDR3 is 15 amino acids long.

Sequencing used peripheral blood. The rearrangement joins TRBV19 to TRBJ1-5; 8 bases map to TRBD1. The sequence derives from a man over 45 with COVID-19, enrolled during active disease. This chain's CDR3 is CASSMAGGADQPQHF. The CDR3 DNA follows: TGTGCCAGTAGTATGGCAGGGGGCGCGGATCAGCCCCAGCATTTT.